What follows are 5 T cell receptor beta chains derived from one specimen sequenced in a study of blood T cell repertoires in COVID-19. This table comes from immunoSEQ multiplex PCR, and its TCRdb copy is limited to in-frame clones, with some not included. The sample lists 200,000 to 250,000 clones; 85% were seen once. The source material was peripheral blood. These receptors originate from a man in his forties with acute or convalescent COVID-19.

V is TRBV6-4 and J is TRBJ1-4; TRBD1 matches 12 bases. The V gene's germline CDR1 is MRHNA and CDR2 SNTAGT. This CDR3 is built from 15 residues. The ends lost 0 bases at V and 8 bases at J; junction bases unmatched: 1. CDR3 amino acids: CASSDSGTGGEKLFF. The CDR3 DNA sequence: TGTGCCAGCAGTGACTCGGGGACAGGGGGCGAAAAACTGTTTTTT.

The chain is built from TRBV24-1 and TRBJ2-1; D may be TRBD1 (5 bases). V lost 11 bases to trimming and J lost 4 bases, with 23 bases between them. CDR3 size: 16 residues. The germline CDR1 and CDR2 sequences are KGHDR and SFDVKD. The CDR3: CAIQPTTAKSYNEQFF. The CDR3 bases are TGTGCCATCCAGCCAACGACAGCCAAATCATACAATGAGCAGTTCTTC.

This clone was seen only a few times. The CDR3 nucleotides read TGTGCCAGCAGCCCCCGGGGGGGGTATGAAAAACTGTTTTTT. It encodes CASSPRGGYEKLFF. The chain combines TRBV9 with TRBJ1-4; tentatively, D is TRBD1 (5 bases). V shed 4 bases and J shed 6 bases, with 13 bases lying between them. The CDR3 totals 14 residues. Per germline, CDR1 SGDLS and CDR2 YYNGEE.

The rearrangement joins TRBV6-5 to TRBJ2-1, with 8 bases aligning to TRBD1. The CDR3 length is 13 residues. With 5 bases clipped from V and 8 bases from J, the junction kept 5 bases outside the gene matches. The germline gives CDR1 MNHEY, CDR2 SVGAGI. DNA of the CDR3: TGTGCCAGCAGTCAGGACAGGGTTGATGAGCAGTTCTTC. Residues: CASSQDRVDEQFF.

The rearrangement links TRBV5-1 to TRBJ1-1, with TRBD1 matching 8 bases. V was clipped by 4 bases and J by 4 bases; unmatched bases: 0. The germline CDR1 and CDR2 sequences are SGHRS and YFSETQ. CDR3 size: 12 residues. In DNA, the CDR3 is TGCGCCAGCAGCACAGGGGGCACTGAAGCTTTCTTT. It specifies CASSTGGTEAFF.